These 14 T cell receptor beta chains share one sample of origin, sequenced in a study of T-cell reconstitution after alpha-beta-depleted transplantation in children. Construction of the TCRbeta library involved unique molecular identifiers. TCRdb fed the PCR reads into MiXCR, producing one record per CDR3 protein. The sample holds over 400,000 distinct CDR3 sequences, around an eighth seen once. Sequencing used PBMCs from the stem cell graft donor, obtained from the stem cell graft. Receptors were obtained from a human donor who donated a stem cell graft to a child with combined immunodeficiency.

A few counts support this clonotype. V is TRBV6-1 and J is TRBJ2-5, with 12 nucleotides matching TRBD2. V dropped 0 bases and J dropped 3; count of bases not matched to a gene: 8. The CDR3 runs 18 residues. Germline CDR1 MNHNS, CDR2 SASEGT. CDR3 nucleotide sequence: TGTGCCAGCAGTGAAGCGCTGTGGGCTAGCGGGGGGGAAGAGACCCAGTACTTC. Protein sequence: CASSEALWASGGEETQYF.

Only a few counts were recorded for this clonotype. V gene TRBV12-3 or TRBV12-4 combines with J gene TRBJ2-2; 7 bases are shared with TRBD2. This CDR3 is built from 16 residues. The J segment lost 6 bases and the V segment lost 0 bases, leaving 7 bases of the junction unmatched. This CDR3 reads CASSLASGYPSGELFF. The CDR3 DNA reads TGTGCCAGCAGTTTAGCTAGCGGGTACCCATCCGGGGAGCTGTTTTTT.

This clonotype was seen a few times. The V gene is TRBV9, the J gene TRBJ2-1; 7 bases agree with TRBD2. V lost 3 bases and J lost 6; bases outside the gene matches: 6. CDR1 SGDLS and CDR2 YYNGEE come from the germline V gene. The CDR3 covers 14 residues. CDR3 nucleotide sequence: TGTGCCAGCAGCGCTGGACTAGAAGTCAATGAGCAGTTCTTC. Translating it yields CASSAGLEVNEQFF.

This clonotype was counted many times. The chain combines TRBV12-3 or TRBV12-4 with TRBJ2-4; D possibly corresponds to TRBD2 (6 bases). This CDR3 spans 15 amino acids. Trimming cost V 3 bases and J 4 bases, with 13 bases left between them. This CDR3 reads CASSLGLGGKNIQYF. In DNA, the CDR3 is TGTGCCAGCAGTTTGGGGTTGGGAGGAAAAAACATTCAGTACTTC.

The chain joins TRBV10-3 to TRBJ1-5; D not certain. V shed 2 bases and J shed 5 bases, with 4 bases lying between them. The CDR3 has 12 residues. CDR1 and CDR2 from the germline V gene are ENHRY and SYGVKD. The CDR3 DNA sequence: TGTGCCATCAGTGAGCCCGATCAGCCCCAGCATTTT. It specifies CAISEPDQPQHF.

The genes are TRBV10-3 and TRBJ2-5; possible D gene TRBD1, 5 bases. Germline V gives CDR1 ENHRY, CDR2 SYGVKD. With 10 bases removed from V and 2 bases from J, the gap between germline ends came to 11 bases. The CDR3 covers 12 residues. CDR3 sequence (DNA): TGTGCCACCCTGGGGCCGCAAGAGACCCAGTACTTC. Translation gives CATLGPQETQYF.

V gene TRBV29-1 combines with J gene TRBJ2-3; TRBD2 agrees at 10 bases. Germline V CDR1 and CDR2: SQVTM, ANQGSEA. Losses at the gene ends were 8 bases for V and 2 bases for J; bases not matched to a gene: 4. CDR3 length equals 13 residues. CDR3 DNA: TGCAGCCTTGGACTAGCGGTCACAGATACGCAGTATTTT. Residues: CSLGLAVTDTQYF.

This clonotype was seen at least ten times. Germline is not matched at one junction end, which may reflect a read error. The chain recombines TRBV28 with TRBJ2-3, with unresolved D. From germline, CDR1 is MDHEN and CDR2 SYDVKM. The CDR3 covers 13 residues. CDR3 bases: TGTGCCAGCAGTTTATGGTACACGGCGGCCCCTGTTTTT. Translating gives CASSLWYTAAPVF.

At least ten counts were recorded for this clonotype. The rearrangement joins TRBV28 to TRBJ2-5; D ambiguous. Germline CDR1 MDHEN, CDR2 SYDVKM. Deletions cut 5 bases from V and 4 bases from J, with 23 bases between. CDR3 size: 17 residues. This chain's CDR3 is CASSNPPVRQRLETQYF. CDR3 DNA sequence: TGTGCCAGCAGTAACCCCCCGGTCAGGCAAAGGCTAGAGACCCAGTACTTC.

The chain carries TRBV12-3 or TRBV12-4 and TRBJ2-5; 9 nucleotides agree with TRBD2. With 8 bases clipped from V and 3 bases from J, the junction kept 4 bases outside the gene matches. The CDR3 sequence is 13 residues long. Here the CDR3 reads CASERGGEETQYF. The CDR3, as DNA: TGTGCCAGCGAACGCGGGGGGGAAGAGACCCAGTACTTC.

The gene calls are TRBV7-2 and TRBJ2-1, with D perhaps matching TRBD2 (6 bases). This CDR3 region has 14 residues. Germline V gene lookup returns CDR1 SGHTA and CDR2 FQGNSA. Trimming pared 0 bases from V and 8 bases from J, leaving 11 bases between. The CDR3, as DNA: TGTGCCAGCAGCTTAGCGGGAGGTATAGATGAGCAGTTCTTC. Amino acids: CASSLAGGIDEQFF.

The CDR3, as DNA: TGCAGCGAGCGGGCCTTAGAGACCTACGAGCAGTACTTC. Protein: CSERALETYEQYF. The J gene is TRBJ2-7, the V gene TRBV29-1; a weak D match, TRBD2 (6 bases). This CDR3 comprises 13 residues. Germline-derived CDR1 and CDR2 are SQVTM and ANQGSEA. Deletions cut 7 bases from V and 2 bases from J, with 15 bases between.

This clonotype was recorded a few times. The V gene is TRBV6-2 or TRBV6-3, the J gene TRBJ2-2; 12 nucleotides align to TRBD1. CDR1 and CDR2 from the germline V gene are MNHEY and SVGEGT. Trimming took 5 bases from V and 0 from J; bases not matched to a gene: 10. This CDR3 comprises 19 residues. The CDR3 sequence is CASSNPGQGAYTNTGELFF. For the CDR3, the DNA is TGTGCCAGCAGTAATCCGGGACAGGGGGCCTACACGAACACCGGGGAGCTGTTTTTT.

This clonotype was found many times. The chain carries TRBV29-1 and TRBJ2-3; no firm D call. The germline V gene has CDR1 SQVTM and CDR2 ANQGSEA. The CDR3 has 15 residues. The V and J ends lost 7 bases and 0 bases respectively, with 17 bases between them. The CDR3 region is CSAGPGASSTDTQYF. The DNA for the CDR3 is TGCAGCGCCGGGCCCGGTGCTTCGAGCACAGATACGCAGTATTTT.